The TCR beta chain under discussion was sequenced for a study of lymphopenia after photon versus proton radiotherapy. Study findings and constraints: Larger post-nadir TCR diversity loss correlated inversely with survival in deceased patients. Authors raise, but do not show, better survival with proton therapy. Photon-treated patients lost naive T cells and TCR diversity; proton-treated stayed stable. After the lymphocyte nadir, photon-treated repertoires showed oligoclonal expansion, especially of CD8+ Temra cells.

CDR3 length: 15 residues. CDR1 and CDR2 (germline): SGHRS, YFSETQ. Deletions cut 0 bases from V and 3 bases from J, with 12 bases between. The protocol was immunoSEQ multiplex PCR, while the TCRdb copy is restricted to in-frame clones and leaves out a portion. The table has 150,000 to 200,000 clones, approximately 91% seen once. With regard to this clone: Its matching antigen is unknown.

The V call is TRBV5-1, the J call TRBJ1-1, with D maybe TRBD1 (5 bases). This sequence originates from a man aged 50 to 60 with gastric cancer. Sequencing was performed on peripheral blood, taken from a patient treated with photon-based radiotherapy. The CDR3 region has the DNA TGCGCCAGCAGCTTGGTTGGGGACGGATACACTGAAGCTTTCTTT. Protein: CASSLVGDGYTEAFF.